This T cell receptor (beta chain) was found in a study of blood T cell repertoires in COVID-19. The repertoire was sequenced with immunoSEQ multiplex PCR; TCRdb's copy has only in-frame clones and lacks some. The table lists over 300,000 clones, roughly 90% of them singletons, with about 9.5% in the top ten. This study enrolled people aged about 18 to 100 from roughly 22 US geographic areas. Trimming took 1 base from V and 5 from J; bases not matched to a gene: 4. From germline, CDR1 is SGHDN and CDR2 FVKESK. This CDR3 comprises 15 residues. The genes are TRBV14 and TRBJ2-2; 7 positions match TRBD1. The origin of this receptor is a woman in her forties who had recovered from COVID-19. The sample consisted of PBMCs or T cells enriched from blood (not recorded which). The CDR3 DNA reads as TGTGCCAGCAGCCAAGCACAGGGGAAGACCGGGGAGCTGTTTTTT. Protein: CASSQAQGKTGELFF. The full variable domain, in which reference TRBV14 and TRBJ2-2 provide the parts outside the CDR3, is EAGVTQFPSHSVIEKGQTVTLRCDPISGHDNLYWYRRVMGKEIKFLLHFVKESKQDESGMPNNRFLAERTGGTYSTLKVQPAELEDSGVYFCASSQAQGKTGELFFGEGSRLTVL.